The sequence of this TCR beta chain was determined in a study of cytomegalovirus exposure and HLA in healthy donors. Study in general: Roughly 92 million unique TCRs, all from HLA-typed donors, were included in an early release of the data. Out of 398 genotyped donors, 81% belonged to the Caucasian-associated ancestry cluster. Findings of the study overall: An analysis done earlier found most TCR beta V segments productive about 87% or about 30% of the time. Later analysis indicated greater clonal expansion among HLA-associated TCR beta chains than among equally common other chains.

Trimming stripped 0 bases from V and 4 bases from J, with 13 bases between. The CDR3 covers 16 residues. Germline V gene data show CDR1 as LNHNV and CDR2 as YYDKDF (reference sequence). Points on this clone: Its matching antigen is unknown.

The PCR contained 60 Vbeta and 13 Jbeta primers. Profiling relied on immunoSEQ multiplex PCR, and the TCRdb table lists in-frame clones only, not all of them. The sample includes over 25,000 clones, about 66% of them seen just once. The receptor was isolated from a male donor in good health and CMV-seropositive. The rearrangement uses TRBV15 and TRBJ1-3; D may be TRBD1 (6 bases). The sequenced material came from PBMCs. This CDR3 is CATSRDLGGQGNTIYF. The CDR3 region has the DNA TGTGCCACCAGCAGAGATCTCGGGGGGCAAGGAAACACCATATATTTT.